The 12 T cell receptor beta chains below all came from one sample that was sequenced in a study of identical twins. In TCRdb, the 5' RACE reads were re-called with MiXCR into one record per CDR3 protein. This sample carries 500,000 to 650,000 distinct CDR3 sequences, approximately 20% of them seen once, and the ten largest clones take approximately 0.49%. These data were also filed under a second study, of yellow fever vaccine responses in identical twins.

The sample consisted of CD4+ T cells sorted from blood. The receptors were sampled from a woman under 30 in good health.

The genes are TRBV20-1 and TRBJ2-1; D may match TRBD1 or TRBD2 (5 bases each). The CDR3 consists of 12 residues. The ends were cut back, 7 bases at V and 5 bases at J, with 12 bases in the middle. Germline CDR1 DFQATT, CDR2 SNEGSKA (reference sequence). The CDR3: CSVQGRDNEQFF. The DNA for the CDR3 is TGCAGTGTTCAGGGACGGGACAATGAGCAGTTCTTC.

This clonotype was seen a few times. The chain carries TRBV5-1 and TRBJ1-1; the match to TRBD1 covers 7 bases. V shed 4 bases, J shed 4 bases, and the junction held 10 bases outside the gene matches. Germline loops: CDR1 SGHRS, CDR2 YFSETQ. This CDR3 has 15 amino acids. The CDR3 coding sequence is TGCGCCAGCAGCGTTACGGGACAGACATCCACTGAAGCTTTCTTT. Amino acids: CASSVTGQTSTEAFF.

The table lists this clonotype with many counts. V gene TRBV12-3 or TRBV12-4 combines with J gene TRBJ2-2, with D maybe TRBD2 (5 bases). The CDR3 is 13 residues long. The V end lost 5 bases, the J end lost 3 bases, and 7 bases lay between the germline ends. The DNA for the CDR3 is TGTGCCAGCAGTGAGAGGGACACCGGGGAGCTGTTTTTT. This codes for CASSERDTGELFF.

This chain uses TRBV6-1 with TRBJ2-7, with 16 bases lining up with TRBD2. Germline CDR1 reads MNHNS; CDR2 reads SASEGT. V shed 4 bases and J 5 bases; nucleotides not matched to a gene: 8. This CDR3 has 17 residues. The CDR3 loop is CASSGWGLAGGSDEQYV. In nucleotides, the CDR3 is TGTGCCAGCAGTGGATGGGGACTAGCGGGGGGGTCGGACGAGCAGTACGTC.

This clonotype has just a few counts. The V and J genes are TRBV11-2 and TRBJ1-1; 7 bases line up with TRBD1. Germline V gene sequence: CDR1 SGHAT, CDR2 FQNNGV. The CDR3 length is 16 residues. The V and J ends lost 5 bases and 1 base, in that order; junction bases with no gene match: 10. The CDR3 nucleotides read TGTGCCAGCAGCACAACCAGGGGGAGGGCGAACACTGAAGCTTTCTTT. This translates into CASSTTRGRANTEAFF.

The rearrangement joins TRBV3-1 to TRBJ2-5; D remains unclear. Trimming cost V 4 bases and J 2 bases, with 8 bases left between them. Germline V CDR1 and CDR2: LGHDT, YNNKEL (reference sequence). The CDR3 totals 13 residues. The DNA of the CDR3 is TGTGCCAGCAGCCTCTACGGACAAGAGACCCAGTACTTC. This sequence encodes CASSLYGQETQYF.

The chain carries TRBV20-1 and TRBJ2-2; a weak D match, TRBD2 (5 bases). The CDR3 has 15 amino acids. The V end was cut by 1 base, the J end by 5 bases, with 14 bases between. Germline CDR1 DFQATT, CDR2 SNEGSKA (reference sequence). CDR3 DNA sequence: TGCAGTGCTAGAGGTGCGGGCGAGAAGACCGGGGAGCTGTTTTTT. Its translation: CSARGAGEKTGELFF.

In DNA form, the CDR3 reads TGTGCCAGCAGTGAAGGACTAGCGGACTACAATGAGCAGTTCTTC. It encodes CASSEGLADYNEQFF. The rearrangement uses TRBV6-1 and TRBJ2-1, with 9 bases matching TRBD2. Trimming at V came to 1 base and at J to 3 bases, leaving 1 base not matched to a gene. Germline values: CDR1 MNHNS, CDR2 SASEGT. There are 15 residues in the CDR3.

The chain links TRBV28 to TRBJ2-4; tentative D call: TRBD2 (6 bases). CDR1 MDHEN and CDR2 SYDVKM come from the germline V gene. V dropped 4 bases and J dropped 1 base, with 14 bases sitting between them. The CDR3 contains 16 residues. The CDR3 nucleotides are TGTGCCAGCAGTTCTAGGCTAGCGATCGCCAAAAACATTCAGTACTTC. It is translated as CASSSRLAIAKNIQYF.

This chain uses TRBV6-5 with TRBJ2-2; D is ambiguous. V was cut by 6 bases and J by 4 bases, with 6 bases left in between. This CDR3 is 12 amino acids long. CDR1 is MNHEY, CDR2 SVGAGI, per germline. The CDR3 nucleotides are TGTGCCAGCAGCATAGTCACCGGGGAGCTGTTTTTT. Its protein is CASSIVTGELFF.

The CDR3 spells CASSLQGAGTGELFF. In nucleotides, the CDR3 is TGTGCCAGCAGTTTGCAGGGGGCTGGCACCGGGGAGCTGTTTTTT. The chain uses TRBV27 and TRBJ2-2, with 8 bases that match TRBD1. The CDR3 sequence is 15 residues long. J gave up 4 bases and V 3 bases, and 4 bases lay outside the gene matches. From germline, CDR1 is MNHEY and CDR2 SMNVEV (reference sequence).

The chain combines TRBV20-1 with TRBJ1-2; unclear D gene. Trimming took off 0 bases at V and 8 bases at J, with 10 bases between the two ends. The CDR3 runs to 12 residues. The germline CDR1 and CDR2 sequences are DFQATT and SNEGSKA (reference sequence). CDR3 nucleotides: TGCAGTGCTAGAGATCGACTACCGGGCTACACCTTC. Its protein is CSARDRLPGYTF.